What follows are 27 T cell receptor beta chains derived from one specimen sequenced in a study of blood T cell repertoires in COVID-19. TCRdb keeps only in-frame clones here, not all; method: immunoSEQ multiplex PCR. The sample holds about 250,000 clones; approximately 86% are singletons and the top ten take around 1%. The sample was peripheral blood. The origin of the receptors is a human donor with COVID-19, enrolled during active disease. The donor label of this sample is uncertain.

The genes are TRBV2 and TRBJ2-2, with 11 bases aligning to TRBD2. CDR3 length: 16 amino acids. Unmatched junction bases numbered 9, after V lost 5 bases and J lost 7 bases. The germline V gene encodes CDR1 SNHLY and CDR2 FYNNEI. This CDR3 is CASSPLAGVPGGELFF. The CDR3 DNA sequence: TGTGCCAGCAGTCCACTAGCGGGAGTCCCAGGCGGGGAGCTGTTTTTT.

The CDR3 region has the DNA TGCGCCAGCACCCTCCGGACTAGCGGGGGGAGCCAAGAGACCCAGTACTTC. Protein product: CASTLRTSGGSQETQYF. The rearrangement uses TRBV5-1 and TRBJ2-5, with 14 bases aligning to TRBD2. This CDR3 has 17 residues. With 6 bases clipped from V and 1 base from J, the junction kept 8 bases outside the gene matches. Looked up from germline, CDR1 is SGHRS and CDR2 is YFSETQ.

The chain joins TRBV11-2 to TRBJ2-1, with a weak D call TRBD2 (5 bases). The CDR3 is 16 residues long. Germline-derived CDR1 and CDR2 are SGHAT and FQNNGV. V lost 4 bases and J lost 2, with 15 bases in between. The CDR3 DNA is TGTGCCAGCAGCTCAGCGGCTGCCACGACCTACAATGAGCAGTTCTTC. Its translation: CASSSAAATTYNEQFF.

This clone was seen a single time. The V gene is TRBV6-6, the J gene TRBJ2-3; 8 nucleotides align to TRBD2. CDR1 is MNHNY and CDR2 is SVGAGI in the germline V gene (reference sequence). This CDR3 spans 16 amino acids. The J segment lost 2 bases and the V segment lost 2 bases, leaving 6 bases of the junction unmatched. The chain's CDR3 is CASSYPPAGDTDTQYF. In nucleotides, the CDR3 is TGTGCCAGCAGTTACCCCCCAGCGGGGGACACAGATACGCAGTATTTT.

This clone was seen just once. The genes are TRBV5-1 and TRBJ2-1; 8 positions match TRBD2. The germline CDR1 and CDR2 sequences are SGHRS and YFSETQ. CDR3 length equals 16 residues. V shed 6 bases, J shed 8 bases, and the junction held 16 bases outside the gene matches. DNA of the CDR3: TGCGCCAGCATACAACAAAGCGGGAGAGGGATCGATGAGCAGTTCTTC. Translating it yields CASIQQSGRGIDEQFF.

The rearrangement joins TRBV2 to TRBJ1-4; unclear D gene. The V end lost 5 bases, the J end lost 5 bases, and 15 bases lay between the germline ends. CDR1 is SNHLY and CDR2 is FYNNEI in the germline V gene. The CDR3 is 15 amino acids. The CDR3 DNA follows: TGTGCCAGCAGTAAAAACCGGGATAGAAATGAAAAACTGTTTTTT. Translated, it gives CASSKNRDRNEKLFF.

CDR3 sequence reads: CASSLPGVSDTQYF. CDR3 bases: TGTGCCAGCAGCTTACCGGGAGTATCAGATACGCAGTATTTT. The chain joins TRBV7-2 to TRBJ2-3; D is perhaps TRBD2 (6 bases). Germline V gene lookup returns CDR1 SGHTA and CDR2 FQGNSA. Trimming left V 2 bases short and J 4 bases short, with 10 bases between. The CDR3 runs to 14 residues.

The V gene is TRBV5-1, the J gene TRBJ2-5, with no clear D. The CDR3 runs 14 residues. Germline CDR1 reads SGHRS; CDR2 reads YFSETQ. Trimming took off 4 bases at V and 2 bases at J, with 12 bases between the two ends. The CDR3 is CASSPNPPQETQYF. CDR3 sequence (DNA): TGCGCCAGCAGCCCTAACCCTCCACAAGAGACCCAGTACTTC.

V is TRBV7-2 and J is TRBJ2-7; D remains unclear. V lost 2 bases and J 2 bases, leaving 7 bases between the germline ends. Germline CDR1 is SGHTA and CDR2 is FQGNSA. CDR3 size: 13 residues. In DNA, the CDR3 is TGTGCCAGCAGCTTAACAGCCCCCTACGAGCAGTACTTC. Protein sequence: CASSLTAPYEQYF. Complete variable domain (other parts from reference TRBV7-2 and TRBJ2-7): GAGVSQSPSNKVTEKGKDVELRCDPISGHTALYWYRQSLGQGLEFLIYFQGNSAPDKSGLPSDRFSAERTGGSVSTLTIQRTQQEDSAVYLCASSLTAPYEQYFGPGTRLTVT.

The chain has TRBV5-6 and TRBJ1-1, with TRBD1 matching over 8 bases. CDR3 length: 16 residues. In germline, CDR1 is SGHDT, CDR2 YYEEEE. Losses at the gene ends were 2 bases for V and 3 bases for J; bases not matched to a gene: 9. CDR3 in DNA: TGTGCCAGCAGCTTACCCCGTTGGGGACAGGACACTGAAGCTTTCTTT. The encoded protein is CASSLPRWGQDTEAFF. Filled out from reference TRBV5-6 and TRBJ1-1, the complete variable domain reads DAGVTQSPTHLIKTRGQQVTLRCSPKSGHDTVSWYQQALGQGPQFIFQYYEEEERQRGNFPDRFSGHQFPNYSSELNVNALLLGDSALYLCASSLPRWGQDTEAFFGQGTRLTVV.

Remarks on this clone: One junction end disagrees with the germline gene, perhaps due to a read error. This chain links TRBV10-3 with TRBJ2-1; possibly TRBD2 for D (5 bases). Per the germline V gene, CDR1 is ENHRY and CDR2 is SYGVKD. CDR3 length: 14 residues. The CDR3 bases are TGTGCCATCAGTGATTTGGAGGCCTACAACGAGCAGTTCTTC. Its protein is CAISDLEAYNEQFF.

The chain employs TRBV29-1 and TRBJ1-2; TRBD1 matches at 10 bases. The J segment lost 8 bases and the V segment lost 2 bases, leaving 11 bases of the junction unmatched. The CDR3 contains 15 residues. Germline V lookup: CDR1 SQVTM, CDR2 ANQGSEA. This chain's CDR3 is CSVEMGWDRGGGYTF. The DNA of the CDR3 is TGCAGCGTTGAAATGGGGTGGGACAGGGGTGGCGGCTACACCTTC.

This clone is a singleton in its sample. This chain links TRBV4-3 with TRBJ1-6; D might be TRBD1 (6 bases). The V gene's germline CDR1 is LGHNA and CDR2 YSLEER. The CDR3 consists of 15 residues. V lost 0 bases and J 7 bases, leaving 10 bases between the germline ends. The chain's CDR3 is CASSQDNRVNSPLHF. The CDR3 DNA reads TGCGCCAGCAGCCAAGATAACAGGGTAAATTCACCCCTCCACTTT.

J is TRBJ1-6 and V is TRBV18; 8 bases line up with TRBD1. Trimming at V came to 7 bases and at J to 5 bases, leaving 1 base not matched to a gene. This CDR3 has 13 residues. Looked up from germline, CDR1 is KGHSH and CDR2 is LQKENI. The CDR3 loop is CASYRGDNSPLHF. The CDR3 bases are TGTGCCAGCTACAGGGGGGATAATTCACCCCTCCACTTT.

The chain combines TRBV27 with TRBJ2-6, with 7 bases identical to TRBD2. The CDR3 is made up of 14 amino acids. Germline V gene sequence: CDR1 MNHEY, CDR2 SMNVEV (reference sequence). Trimming at V came to 5 bases and at J to 2 bases, leaving 0 bases not matched to a gene. The CDR3 coding sequence is TGTGCCAGCAGTCGGGGGGCTGGGGCCAACGTCCTGACTTTC. It specifies CASSRGAGANVLTF.

This chain links TRBV5-1 with TRBJ2-1, with D tentatively TRBD2 (5 bases). Per the germline V gene, CDR1 is SGHRS and CDR2 is YFSETQ. With 0 bases removed from V and 1 base from J, the gap between germline ends came to 14 bases. CDR3 length: 17 residues. The CDR3 loop is CASSLASSQNSYNEQFF. DNA for the CDR3: TGCGCCAGCAGCTTGGCCTCTAGCCAAAATTCCTACAATGAGCAGTTCTTC.

This clone was seen a handful of times. The rearrangement uses TRBV27 and TRBJ1-1; D unclear. Germline CDR1 is MNHEY and CDR2 is SMNVEV (reference sequence). Trimming cost V 0 bases and J 3 bases, with 5 bases left between them. There are 13 residues in the CDR3. The CDR3 sequence: CASSLSQYTEAFF. CDR3 bases: TGTGCCAGCAGTTTATCTCAGTACACTGAAGCTTTCTTT.

The chain has TRBV21-1 and TRBJ2-5; TRBD2, the table's D call, lacks a check against the DNA. TRBV21-1 is annotated as a pseudogene. This CDR3 is 17 amino acids long. The CDR3, as DNA: TGTGCCAGCAGCAATTTTTGGTGGGAACTAGAAGGAGAGACCCAGTACTTC. It is translated as CASSNFWWELEGETQYF.

V and J are TRBV5-5 and TRBJ1-4, with 9 bases fitting TRBD1. This CDR3 contains 14 residues. Germline V lookup: CDR1 SGHKS, CDR2 YYEKEE (reference sequence). With V trimmed by 3 bases and J by 8 bases, 5 bases remained unmatched. The CDR3 protein is CASSWTGAGEKLFF. The CDR3 region has the DNA TGTGCCAGCAGCTGGACAGGGGCAGGCGAAAAACTGTTTTTT.

The chain employs TRBV11-2 and TRBJ2-3; possibly TRBD2 for D (6 bases). The germline V and J ends were trimmed by 0 bases and 1 base, with 8 bases remaining between them. This CDR3 region has 15 residues. Germline CDR1 SGHAT, CDR2 FQNNGV. CDR3 sequence reads: CASSLDSGGTDTQYF. The CDR3 nucleotides are TGTGCCAGCAGCTTAGATAGCGGAGGCACAGATACGCAGTATTTT.

This chain links TRBV10-3 with TRBJ2-3, with 8 nucleotides matching TRBD2. With 9 bases clipped from V and 4 bases from J, the junction kept 9 bases outside the gene matches. CDR3 size: 14 residues. Germline V CDR1 and CDR2: ENHRY, SYGVKD. CDR3 amino acids: CAMASGRSADTQYF. The CDR3 nucleotides are TGTGCCATGGCCAGCGGGAGATCGGCAGATACGCAGTATTTT.

The rearrangement joins TRBV7-2 to TRBJ2-7; D is unresolved. The V end lost 5 bases, the J end lost 0 bases, and 14 bases lay between the germline ends. The V gene's germline CDR1 is SGHTA and CDR2 FQGNSA. The length of the CDR3 is 15 residues. CDR3 nucleotide sequence: TGTGCCAGCAGCCTAGTTGGCGGAACCTCCTACGAGCAGTACTTC. This sequence encodes CASSLVGGTSYEQYF.

J is TRBJ2-1 and V is TRBV11-2; the match to TRBD2 covers 13 bases. V shed 3 bases and J 4 bases; nucleotides not matched to a gene: 12. Per the germline V gene, CDR1 is SGHAT and CDR2 is FQNNGV. The CDR3 has 19 residues. The CDR3 DNA is TGTGCCAGCAGCTTGGTGGGACTAGCGGGAATAAAGGAGTACAATGAGCAGTTCTTC. It encodes CASSLVGLAGIKEYNEQFF. Complete variable domain (other parts from reference TRBV11-2 and TRBJ2-1): EAGVAQSPRYKIIEKRQSVAFWCNPISGHATLYWYQQILGQGPKLLIQFQNNGVVDDSQLPKDRFSAERLKGVDSTLKIQPAKLEDSAVYLCASSLVGLAGIKEYNEQFFGPGTRLTVL.

V is TRBV28 and J is TRBJ1-3; weak D call: TRBD1 (5 bases). Germline lookup yields CDR1 MDHEN and CDR2 SYDVKM. The length of the CDR3 is 13 residues. Trimming removed 7 bases from V and 4 bases from J, with 11 bases in between. CDR3 sequence: CASMLQGGNTIYF. DNA for the CDR3: TGTGCCAGCATGCTCCAGGGAGGAAACACCATATATTTT.

This chain uses TRBV4-2 with TRBJ1-1; no clear D gene. The CDR3 spans 14 residues. Germline V lookup: CDR1 LGHNA, CDR2 YNFKEQ. V lost 5 bases and J 0 bases, leaving 10 bases between the germline ends. CDR3 in DNA: TGTGCCAGCAGCTCCGACATGATGAACACTGAAGCTTTCTTT. It encodes CASSSDMMNTEAFF.

The chain joins TRBV5-5 to TRBJ1-4, with D uncertain. CDR3 length: 15 residues. The germline V gene encodes CDR1 SGHKS and CDR2 YYEKEE (reference sequence). Trimming took off 5 bases at V and 6 bases at J, with 17 bases between the two ends. The CDR3 sequence is CASRTKPGLDEKLFF. The CDR3 nucleotides are TGTGCCAGCAGAACCAAGCCGGGTTTAGATGAAAAACTGTTTTTT.

The chain links TRBV9 to TRBJ1-1; D is uncertain. This CDR3 has 15 residues. Germline CDR1 reads SGDLS; CDR2 reads YYNGEE. The V and J ends lost 2 bases and 1 base respectively, with 12 bases between them. The CDR3 region is CASSVLSVPNTEAFF. In DNA form, the CDR3 reads TGTGCCAGCAGCGTCCTTTCGGTCCCGAACACTGAAGCTTTCTTT.